The clone carrying this TCR beta chain has a count of ten or more. The data belong to a study of Graves' ophthalmopathy and Graves' hyperthyroidism. Germline CDR1 is DFQATT and CDR2 is SNEGSKA (reference sequence). The length of the CDR3 is 13 residues. V lost 4 bases to trimming and J lost 2 bases, with 9 bases between them. Amplification of the TCR beta CDR3 regions used RNA transcripts (as template). The first-round RT-PCR employed HTBI primers together with the Qiagen OneStep RT-PCR kit. A multiplex PCR was then performed as the second round. TCRdb reprocessed the multiplex PCR reads via MiXCR and lists one record per CDR3 protein. The sample lists a few hundred thousand distinct CDR3 sequences, around a fifth occurring once.

This chain joins TRBV20-1 and TRBJ1-5; D is ambiguous. This TCR was recovered from a woman aged 45-59 years with Graves' ophthalmopathy. The source material was peripheral blood. In DNA form, the CDR3 reads TGCAGTGCTATTCAGGTGGGCAATCAGCCCCAGCATTTT. Its translation: CSAIQVGNQPQHF.